A selection of T cell receptor beta chains follows, all from one sample in a study of CD8+CD57+ T cells in acquired aplastic anemia. One entry per CDR3 protein, called by TCRdb with MiXCR from the reads. The sample includes 98,000 or so distinct CDR3 sequences, 50% to 65% of them seen just once. The sample taken for sequencing was sorted CD4+, CD8+, or CD8+CD57+ T cells (not recorded which) from PBMCs. These receptor sequences come from a human donor in good health, serving as a control. The CDR3 runs from the conserved cysteine through the conserved F or W. Each record gives: CDR3 DNA, CDR3 protein, clone size, V gene, D gene, J gene. The D gene is left open where the match is weak. Part of the rows lack a size; the others show once, few, many or a class for expanded clones.

CDR3 DNA: TGTGCCAGCAGTGGGGTGAGGGGGGCTGCCCGCCATGAGCAGTTCTTC
CDR3 protein: CASSGVRGAARHEQFF
clone size: .
V gene: TRBV2
D gene: .
J gene: TRBJ2-1

CDR3 DNA: TGCGCCAGCACACAGGGGAGGAGCACTGAAGCTTTCTTT
CDR3 protein: CASTQGRSTEAFF
clone size: many
V gene: TRBV4-3
D gene: TRBD1
J gene: TRBJ1-1

CDR3 DNA: TGTGCCAGCAGTTACGGCTATACCGGGGAGCTGTTTTTT
CDR3 protein: CASSYGYTGELFF
clone size: many
V gene: TRBV6-2/TRBV6-3
D gene: .
J gene: TRBJ2-2

CDR3 DNA: TGTGCCAGCGTACGGGATGAGGAAAAACTGTTTTTT
CDR3 protein: CASVRDEEKLFF
clone size: once
V gene: TRBV2
D gene: .
J gene: TRBJ1-4

CDR3 DNA: TGTGCCAGCACCCACACGACAGAGAATAGCAATCAGCCCCAGCATTTT
CDR3 protein: CASTHTTENSNQPQHF
clone size: many
V gene: TRBV12-3/TRBV12-4
D gene: .
J gene: TRBJ1-5

CDR3 DNA: TGTGCCAGCAGCTCACCGGGGGGGCGAAACTATGGCTACACCTTC
CDR3 protein: CASSSPGGRNYGYTF
clone size: many
V gene: TRBV9
D gene: .
J gene: TRBJ1-2

CDR3 DNA: TGTGCCACCAGCAGGGTCAGGGACGAGCAGTACTTC
CDR3 protein: CATSRVRDEQYF
clone size: few
V gene: TRBV15
D gene: .
J gene: TRBJ2-7

CDR3 DNA: TGCGCCAGCAGCTTGGCCATGTGGGGAGGTAATTCACCCCTCCACTTT
CDR3 protein: CASSLAMWGGNSPLHF
clone size: .
V gene: TRBV5-1
D gene: .
J gene: TRBJ1-6

CDR3 DNA: TGTGCCAGCAGCCAACAGGGAAACACCATATATTTT
CDR3 protein: CASSQQGNTIYF
clone size: .
V gene: TRBV9
D gene: .
J gene: TRBJ1-3

CDR3 DNA: TGTGCCAGCAGTGGACAGGGGGGCACAGATACGCAGTATTTT
CDR3 protein: CASSGQGGTDTQYF
clone size: .
V gene: TRBV2
D gene: TRBD1
J gene: TRBJ2-3

CDR3 DNA: TGCGCCAGCAGCCAAGTGTTGGGGACTGGAAACACCATATATTTT
CDR3 protein: CASSQVLGTGNTIYF
clone size: many
V gene: TRBV4-1
D gene: .
J gene: TRBJ1-3

CDR3 DNA: TGTGCCACCAGTGATTCCTCCAGCAGCTTGGAGGGGGGTTACACAGATACGCAGTATTTT
CDR3 protein: CATSDSSSSLEGGYTDTQYF
clone size: .
V gene: TRBV24-1
D gene: .
J gene: TRBJ2-3

CDR3 DNA: TGTGCCACCGGAGGCGGGACGGGAACCTACGAGCAGTACTTC
CDR3 protein: CATGGGTGTYEQYF
clone size: .
V gene: TRBV10-3
D gene: .
J gene: TRBJ2-7

CDR3 DNA: TGTGCCAGTATACCTCAGGGGGACATATCCTACGAGCAGTATTTT
CDR3 protein: CASIPQGDISYEQYF
clone size: .
V gene: TRBV5-3
D gene: TRBD1
J gene: TRBJ2-3

CDR3 DNA: TGTGCCAGCAGCGTAGGGTACAGCCTTAACACTGAAGCTTTCTTT
CDR3 protein: CASSVGYSLNTEAFF
clone size: many
V gene: TRBV9
D gene: .
J gene: TRBJ1-1

CDR3 DNA: TGTGCCAGCAGCCCCCTGCCCGAATCGAACACCGGGGAGCTGTTTTTT
CDR3 protein: CASSPLPESNTGELFF
clone size: .
V gene: TRBV3-1
D gene: .
J gene: TRBJ2-2

CDR3 DNA: TGTGCCAGCAGCTTGGCGACGCAGGCCTATTCACCCCTCCACTTT
CDR3 protein: CASSLATQAYSPLHF
clone size: .
V gene: TRBV5-8
D gene: .
J gene: TRBJ1-6

CDR3 DNA: TGTGCCAGCAGCGTAGAAAACTTTAACACCGGGGAGCTGTTTTTT
CDR3 protein: CASSVENFNTGELFF
clone size: many
V gene: TRBV9
D gene: .
J gene: TRBJ2-2

CDR3 DNA: TGTGCCAGCAGCGTAGGGGGGGGGCACACCTACGAGCAGTACTTC
CDR3 protein: CASSVGGGHTYEQYF
clone size: many
V gene: TRBV9
D gene: .
J gene: TRBJ2-7

CDR3 DNA: TGTGCCAGCAGCTTTGGGACAACGACTGAAGCTTTCTTT
CDR3 protein: CASSFGTTTEAFF
clone size: .
V gene: TRBV7-9
D gene: .
J gene: TRBJ1-1

CDR3 DNA: TGTGCCACCAGTGATACGTGGAACACTGAAGCTTTCTTT
CDR3 protein: CATSDTWNTEAFF
clone size: .
V gene: TRBV24-1
D gene: .
J gene: TRBJ1-1

CDR3 DNA: TGCAGCGCCCCCCAGGGTGACTATGGCTACACCTTC
CDR3 protein: CSAPQGDYGYTF
clone size: .
V gene: TRBV29-1
D gene: .
J gene: TRBJ1-2

CDR3 DNA: TGTGCCAGCAGCTCAGAGGACCCGGCCCTTTATAGCAATCAGCCCCAGCATTTT
CDR3 protein: CASSSEDPALYSNQPQHF
clone size: many
V gene: TRBV7-3
D gene: .
J gene: TRBJ1-5

CDR3 DNA: TGTGCCAGCAGTGAACAGGACCGGGGTGGGCAGTACTTC
CDR3 protein: CASSEQDRGGQYF
clone size: once
V gene: TRBV2
D gene: .
J gene: TRBJ2-7

CDR3 DNA: TGCAGTGCTAGGTACAGCGACTATGGCTACACCTTC
CDR3 protein: CSARYSDYGYTF
clone size: .
V gene: TRBV20-1
D gene: .
J gene: TRBJ1-2

CDR3 DNA: TGCAGTGCCTCTATAGGGGGCCGCGCCCAAGAGACCCAGTACTTC
CDR3 protein: CSASIGGRAQETQYF
clone size: .
V gene: TRBV20-1
D gene: TRBD1
J gene: TRBJ2-5

CDR3 DNA: TGTGCCAGCAGCTTAACGCGAGCGGGAGATACGCAGTATTTT
CDR3 protein: CASSLTRAGDTQYF
clone size: many
V gene: TRBV13
D gene: .
J gene: TRBJ2-3

CDR3 DNA: TGTGCCAGCTCTATTACAGGCCAGGGTGGCTACACCTTC
CDR3 protein: CASSITGQGGYTF
clone size: .
V gene: TRBV2
D gene: .
J gene: TRBJ1-2

CDR3 DNA: TGTGCCAGCAGCTTAGTCGGCGGGGGCACAGATACGCAGTATTTT
CDR3 protein: CASSLVGGGTDTQYF
clone size: many
V gene: TRBV7-8
D gene: .
J gene: TRBJ2-3